Listed here are 21 T cell receptor beta chains from one sample, sequenced in a study of cytomegalovirus exposure and HLA in healthy donors. A multiplex PCR was run with 60 Vbeta primers and 13 Jbeta primers. Libraries were prepared by immunoSEQ multiplex PCR; TCRdb keeps only in-frame clonotypes and omits some of them. The data contain 87,000 or so clones, about 75% of them singletons. Sequenced sample: PBMCs. The receptors here all came from a woman between 40 and 55 years old in good health and CMV-seronegative.

Details on this clone: Since no conserved phenylalanine or tryptophan closes the CDR3, a read error is the likely cause. This chain connects TRBV30 to TRBJ1-1; D unresolved. CDR1 and CDR2 (germline): GTSNPN, SVGIG (reference sequence). V lost 4 bases and J lost 5, with 17 bases in between. The CDR3 is 14 residues long. CDR3: CAWTSRSDGTEAFV. Written as DNA, the CDR3 is TGTGCCTGGACATCAAGGTCTGATGGGACTGAAGCTTTCGTT.

The CDR3 loop reads CASSPRVMAEAFF. CDR3 nucleotide sequence: TGTGCCAGCTCACCACGCGTTATGGCTGAAGCTTTCTTT. The chain is built from TRBV18 and TRBJ1-1, with D hard to call. The V and J ends lost 1 base and 6 bases respectively, with 9 bases between them. Germline CDR1 and CDR2: KGHSH and LQKENI. The CDR3 loop spans 13 amino acids.

The J gene is TRBJ2-7, the V gene TRBV6-4, with D unresolved. Germline CDR1 MRHNA, CDR2 SNTAGT. V lost 7 bases, J lost 1 base, and 17 bases lay in between. The CDR3 consists of 15 residues. The CDR3 region is CASKKRSSSSYEQYF. CDR3 nucleotides: TGTGCCAGCAAAAAGCGATCCTCAAGTTCCTACGAGCAGTACTTC.

In this sample, this clone turned up a few times. In nucleotides, the CDR3 is TGCAGCGTCCTTTGGGGGCTTGTCGGCCCAGCTTTCTTT. Translation: CSVLWGLVGPAFF. The genes are TRBV29-1 and TRBJ1-1; maybe TRBD1 (6 bases). The CDR3 is made up of 13 amino acids. Germline CDR1 reads SQVTM; CDR2 reads ANQGSEA. Trimming stripped 6 bases from V and 10 bases from J, with 21 bases between.

The chain uses TRBV5-6 and TRBJ2-3; possibly TRBD2 for D (6 bases). The V and J ends lost 3 bases and 6 bases respectively, with 11 bases between them. CDR3 length: 13 amino acids. The V gene's germline CDR1 is SGHDT and CDR2 YYEEEE. The DNA for the CDR3 is TGTGCCAGCAGCTCGGGGGTTTCGGATACGCAGTATTTT. It encodes CASSSGVSDTQYF.

The chain couples TRBV9 to TRBJ2-7; 8 bases match TRBD1. This CDR3 spans 14 amino acids. Germline V lookup: CDR1 SGDLS, CDR2 YYNGEE. The V segment lost 4 bases and the J segment 7 bases; nucleotides outside the gene matches: 10. CDR3 protein: CASSSWEGQGEQYF. Written as DNA, the CDR3 is TGTGCCAGCAGCTCTTGGGAAGGACAGGGTGAGCAGTACTTC. Looking up the rest from reference TRBV9 and TRBJ2-7 gives the full variable domain: DSGVTQTPKHLITATGQRVTLRCSPRSGDLSVYWYQQSLDQGLQFLIQYYNGEERAKGNILERFSAQQFPDLHSELNLSSLELGDSALYFCASSSWEGQGEQYFGPGTRLTVT.

Here the CDR3 reads CASDFSYEQYF. For the CDR3, the DNA is TGTGCCAGCGACTTCTCCTACGAGCAGTACTTC. The chain is built from TRBV6-1 and TRBJ2-7; D is unresolved. V dropped 8 bases and J dropped 0 bases, with 5 bases sitting between them. CDR1 is MNHNS and CDR2 is SASEGT in the germline V gene. This CDR3 is 11 amino acids long.

The J gene is TRBJ2-3, the V gene TRBV7-3; TRBD2 matches at 13 bases. Germline CDR1 reads SGHTA; CDR2 reads FQGTGA. J was trimmed by 5 bases and V by 5 bases; bases with no gene match: 4. This CDR3 contains 15 residues. The CDR3 spells CASSRLAGGGDTQYF. For the CDR3, the DNA is TGTGCCAGCAGCCGACTAGCGGGGGGCGGAGATACGCAGTATTTT. Full variable domain (remainder filled in from reference TRBV7-3 and TRBJ2-3): GAGVSQTPSNKVTEKGKYVELRCDPISGHTALYWYRQSLGQGPEFLIYFQGTGAADDSGLPNDRFFAVRPEGSVSTLKIQRTERGDSAVYLCASSRLAGGGDTQYFGPGTRLTVL.

The chain carries TRBV25-1 and TRBJ2-1; 13 bases fit TRBD2. V was clipped by 8 bases and J by 8 bases; unmatched bases: 3. The CDR3 extends over 13 amino acids. From germline, CDR1 is MGHDK and CDR2 SYGVNS. The CDR3 nucleotides read TGTGCCAGCCAACTAGCGGGGGGGGATGAGCAGTTCTTC. Amino acids: CASQLAGGDEQFF.

This clone appeared once. This rearrangement joins TRBV7-9 to TRBJ2-1; unclear D gene. Trimming cost V 3 bases and J 2 bases, with 11 bases left between them. Per the germline V gene, CDR1 is SEHNR and CDR2 is FQNEAQ (reference sequence). CDR3 size: 15 residues. The CDR3 DNA reads TGTGCCAGCAGCTTTCCCTTAGCAACCTACAATGAGCAGTTCTTC. It specifies CASSFPLATYNEQFF.

J is TRBJ2-2 and V is TRBV11-2; D remains unclear. Per the germline V gene, CDR1 is SGHAT and CDR2 is FQNNGV. Deletions cut 3 bases from V and 2 bases from J, with 10 bases between. The CDR3 spans 15 residues. The CDR3 region has the DNA TGTGCCAGCAGCTTGTTGCCAGGAAACACCGGGGAGCTGTTTTTT. This codes for CASSLLPGNTGELFF.

This sequence joins TRBV5-1 and TRBJ2-5; 10 bases are shared with TRBD2. The germline CDR1 and CDR2 sequences are SGHRS and YFSETQ. The trim removed 3 bases at V and 1 base at J, leaving 6 bases unmatched. The CDR3 runs to 16 residues. The CDR3 is CASSSSGGALQETQYF. Written as DNA, the CDR3 is TGCGCCAGCAGCTCGAGCGGGGGGGCCCTCCAAGAGACCCAGTACTTC.

V is TRBV30 and J is TRBJ2-1; 11 bases align to TRBD1. Germline V gene data show CDR1 as GTSNPN and CDR2 as SVGIG (reference sequence). CDR3 size: 14 residues. Trimming cost V 5 bases and J 0 bases; bases outside gene matches: 0. The CDR3 loop is CAWGQGASYNEQFF. The CDR3 DNA is TGTGCCTGGGGACAGGGGGCCTCCTACAATGAGCAGTTCTTC.

This clone was counted between two and nine times. The V call is TRBV9, the J call TRBJ2-5; 11 positions match TRBD2. CDR3 length: 15 residues. Germline CDR1 SGDLS, CDR2 YYNGEE. V was clipped by 0 bases and J by 5 bases; unmatched bases: 3. CDR3 DNA: TGTGCCAGCAGCGTAGGACTAGCGGGGAGTGAGACCCAGTACTTC. This codes for CASSVGLAGSETQYF.

V gene TRBV5-3 combines with J gene TRBJ2-7; 8 nucleotides align to TRBD1. TRBV5-3 is reported as an ORF; its role is uncertain. The V gene end was trimmed by 2 bases and the J gene end by 2 bases; junction bases not matched to a gene: 15. This CDR3 has 18 residues. CDR3 sequence (DNA): TGTGCCAGAAGCTTACGTTCTCGAGGACCGGGACAGGCCTACGAGCAGTACTTC. Protein product: CARSLRSRGPGQAYEQYF.

The genes are TRBV5-1 and TRBJ2-5; TRBD1 agrees at 7 bases. This CDR3 region has 14 residues. V gave up 4 bases and J gave up 1 base; unmatched junction bases: 4. Germline V lookup: CDR1 SGHRS, CDR2 YFSETQ. CDR3 amino acids: CASSATGVQETQYF. The CDR3 DNA is TGCGCCAGCAGCGCCACAGGGGTCCAAGAGACCCAGTACTTC.

The V gene is TRBV6-1, the J gene TRBJ2-7; 9 positions agree with TRBD2. Germline CDR1 is MNHNS and CDR2 is SASEGT. The CDR3 length is 13 residues. V was pared by 6 bases and J by 4 bases, with 4 bases of the junction left unmatched. CDR3 amino acids: CASRGGLAYEQYF. CDR3 in DNA: TGTGCCAGCAGAGGGGGACTAGCATACGAGCAGTACTTC.

V and J are TRBV5-1 and TRBJ2-1, with D unresolved. V shed 0 bases and J shed 9 bases, with 19 bases lying between them. Germline V gene lookup returns CDR1 SGHRS and CDR2 YFSETQ. CDR3 size: 16 residues. CDR3 in amino acids: CASSLDWSLRGAEQFF. Written as DNA, the CDR3 is TGCGCCAGCAGCTTGGACTGGTCACTCCGAGGTGCTGAGCAGTTCTTC. Based on the CDR3 plus reference TRBV5-1 and TRBJ2-1, the full variable domain is KAGVTQTPRYLIKTRGQQVTLSCSPISGHRSVSWYQQTPGQGLQFLFEYFSETQRNKGNFPGRFSGRQFSNSRSEMNVSTLELGDSALYLCASSLDWSLRGAEQFFGPGTRLTVL.

The chain uses TRBV6-6 and TRBJ1-5, with D maybe TRBD1 (6 bases). The CDR3 runs to 15 residues. V was clipped by 8 bases and J by 9 bases, with 23 bases between them. Germline assignment: CDR1 MNHNY and CDR2 SVGAGI (reference sequence). Here the CDR3 reads CASGETGRILAPQHF. The CDR3 DNA reads as TGTGCCAGCGGGGAGACAGGCCGCATCCTCGCGCCCCAGCATTTT.

V gene TRBV18 combines with J gene TRBJ1-1; 8 bases map to TRBD1. The germline CDR1 and CDR2 sequences are KGHSH and LQKENI. CDR3 length equals 14 residues. The V segment lost 5 bases and the J segment 2 bases; nucleotides outside the gene matches: 4. Here the CDR3 DNA reads TGTGCCAGCTCATCGGGACAGGCAAACACTGAAGCTTTCTTT. Amino acid sequence: CASSSGQANTEAFF.

The J gene is TRBJ1-4, the V gene TRBV15; 7 bases are shared with TRBD1. CDR3 size: 15 residues. V shed 2 bases, J shed 6 bases, and the junction held 6 bases outside the gene matches. Per germline, CDR1 LNHNV and CDR2 YYDKDF (reference sequence). This chain's CDR3 is CATSRSPGGYEKLFF. The CDR3 DNA is TGTGCCACCAGCAGATCCCCAGGGGGATATGAAAAACTGTTTTTT.